This is a list of T cell receptor beta chains from one sample in a study of blood T cells in healthy people across ages. TCRdb itself ran the 5' RACE reads through MiXCR, one entry per CDR3 protein. This table has about 1,800,000 distinct CDR3 sequences, 28% appearing once. The specimen sequenced was blood. Receptor source: a young woman in good health. The CDR3 runs from the conserved cysteine through the conserved F or W. The D gene is left open where the match is weak. Expanded clones get a size class; other rows say once, few or many, or leave the size out.

d_gene: TRBD1
v_gene: TRBV7-9
j_gene: TRBJ2-7
abundance: many
CDR3aa: CASSLWVGTGGYEQYF
CDR3nt: TGTGCCAGCAGCTTATGGGTTGGGACAGGGGGGTACGAGCAGTACTTC

d_gene: -
v_gene: TRBV7-6
j_gene: TRBJ2-1
abundance: few
CDR3aa: CASSSKAVGDEQFF
CDR3nt: TGTGCCAGCAGCTCAAAGGCGGTTGGCGATGAGCAGTTCTTC

d_gene: -
v_gene: TRBV7-2
j_gene: TRBJ2-6
abundance: many
CDR3aa: CASSGQSGANVLTF
CDR3nt: TGCGCCAGCAGCGGACAGAGTGGGGCCAACGTCCTGACTTTC

d_gene: -
v_gene: TRBV6-5
j_gene: TRBJ2-3
abundance: many
CDR3aa: CASSYELQDSWGTDTQYF
CDR3nt: TGTGCCAGCAGTTACGAACTCCAGGATAGTTGGGGCACAGATACGCAGTATTTT

d_gene: -
v_gene: TRBV24-1
j_gene: TRBJ2-3
abundance: -
CDR3aa: CATSDYGPASTDTQYF
CDR3nt: TGTGCCACCAGTGATTATGGCCCGGCTAGCACAGATACGCAGTATTTT

d_gene: -
v_gene: TRBV6-2/TRBV6-3
j_gene: TRBJ1-2
abundance: -
CDR3aa: CASSSRDGGYTF
CDR3nt: TGTGCCAGCAGTTCGAGGGACGGAGGCTACACCTTC

d_gene: TRBD1
v_gene: TRBV7-9
j_gene: TRBJ2-1
abundance: -
CDR3aa: CASSNLDRGEQFF
CDR3nt: TGTGCCAGCAGCAATTTAGACAGGGGCGAGCAGTTCTTC

d_gene: -
v_gene: TRBV29-1
j_gene: TRBJ1-1
abundance: -
CDR3aa: CSVEVGVNTEAFF
CDR3nt: TGCAGCGTTGAAGTTGGGGTAAACACTGAAGCTTTCTTT

d_gene: -
v_gene: TRBV12-3/TRBV12-4
j_gene: TRBJ1-6
abundance: many
CDR3aa: CASSFGGNSPLHF
CDR3nt: TGTGCCAGCAGTTTTGGGGGTAATTCACCCCTCCACTTT

d_gene: -
v_gene: TRBV21-1
j_gene: TRBJ2-7
abundance: few
CDR3aa: CASSKFPPGTRGGEQYF
CDR3nt: TGTGCCAGCAGCAAATTCCCTCCTGGGACTAGGGGAGGCGAGCAGTACTTC

d_gene: -
v_gene: TRBV2
j_gene: TRBJ2-7
abundance: -
CDR3aa: CASSESGREQYF
CDR3nt: TGTGCCAGCAGTGAATCGGGGCGCGAGCAGTACTTC

d_gene: TRBD1
v_gene: TRBV10-3
j_gene: TRBJ1-1
abundance: -
CDR3aa: CAISLQGAKTEAFF
CDR3nt: TGTGCCATCAGTTTACAGGGGGCCAAAACTGAAGCTTTCTTT

d_gene: -
v_gene: TRBV9
j_gene: TRBJ2-1
abundance: -
CDR3aa: CASSVGANNEQFF
CDR3nt: TGTGCCAGCAGCGTCGGAGCGAACAATGAGCAGTTCTTC

d_gene: -
v_gene: TRBV28
j_gene: TRBJ2-7
abundance: -
CDR3aa: CASTVRDEQYF
CDR3nt: TGTGCCAGCACCGTCCGGGACGAGCAGTACTTC

d_gene: TRBD1
v_gene: TRBV20-1
j_gene: TRBJ2-7
abundance: many
CDR3aa: CSAADRGEQYF
CDR3nt: TGCAGTGCTGCCGACAGGGGCGAGCAGTACTTC

d_gene: -
v_gene: TRBV18
j_gene: TRBJ2-1
abundance: -
CDR3aa: CASSPLSASYNEQFF
CDR3nt: TGTGCCAGCTCACCACTTAGCGCCTCCTACAATGAGCAGTTCTTC

d_gene: TRBD2
v_gene: TRBV6-5
j_gene: TRBJ2-1
abundance: few
CDR3aa: CASSSPLTSGEQFF
CDR3nt: TGTGCCAGCAGCTCCCCCCTTACTAGCGGAGAGCAGTTCTTC

d_gene: TRBD1
v_gene: TRBV6-5
j_gene: TRBJ1-2
abundance: -
CDR3aa: CASRRGQGNYGYTF
CDR3nt: TGTGCCAGCAGGCGCGGACAGGGGAACTATGGCTACACCTTC

d_gene: -
v_gene: TRBV6-1
j_gene: TRBJ2-7
abundance: -
CDR3aa: CASKKRAQDYEQYF
CDR3nt: TGTGCCAGCAAAAAACGGGCCCAGGACTACGAGCAGTACTTC

d_gene: TRBD1
v_gene: TRBV20-1
j_gene: TRBJ1-5
abundance: -
CDR3aa: CSASAGQGLKPQHF
CDR3nt: TGCAGTGCTAGTGCCGGACAGGGATTAAAACCCCAGCATTTT

d_gene: TRBD1
v_gene: TRBV5-1
j_gene: TRBJ2-4
abundance: -
CDR3aa: CASSTRTGLGSYNEQYF
CDR3nt: TGCGCCAGCAGCACCCGGACAGGCTTGGGCTCCTACAATGAGCAGTACTTC

d_gene: -
v_gene: TRBV19
j_gene: TRBJ2-5
abundance: many
CDR3aa: CASSPGRAETQYF
CDR3nt: TGTGCCAGTAGCCCGGGGCGGGCGGAGACCCAGTACTTC

d_gene: -
v_gene: TRBV6-5
j_gene: TRBJ1-1
abundance: few
CDR3aa: CASSYWLNTEAFF
CDR3nt: TGTGCCAGCAGTTACTGGCTGAACACTGAAGCTTTCTTT

d_gene: -
v_gene: TRBV9
j_gene: TRBJ2-5
abundance: few
CDR3aa: CASSNTKETQYF
CDR3nt: TGTGCCAGCAGCAACACTAAAGAGACCCAGTACTTC

d_gene: TRBD1
v_gene: TRBV10-3
j_gene: TRBJ2-3
abundance: -
CDR3aa: CAISVISGTHRGTQYF
CDR3nt: TGTGCCATCAGTGTAATCTCCGGGACCCACAGGGGTACGCAGTATTTT

d_gene: TRBD1
v_gene: TRBV7-9
j_gene: TRBJ2-3
abundance: -
CDR3aa: CASSPRGQGKADTQYF
CDR3nt: TGTGCCAGCAGCCCCCGGGGACAGGGTAAAGCAGATACGCAGTATTTT

d_gene: -
v_gene: TRBV4-2
j_gene: TRBJ1-2
abundance: few
CDR3aa: CASSQDRQSAGYTF
CDR3nt: TGTGCCAGCAGCCAAGATCGGCAGAGTGCTGGCTACACCTTC